A single sample gave rise to the 20 T cell receptor beta chains below, sequenced in a study of PD-L1 blockade in urothelial cancer. The assay was immunoSEQ multiplex PCR, and TCRdb's table has in-frame clones only and misses some. The sample carries some 80,000 clones, about nine tenths recorded once. The sample in question was PBMCs, obtained around atezolizumab (anti-PD-L1) treatment. The receptors stem from a woman between 65 and 79 years old with urothelial cancer.

The J gene is TRBJ2-3, the V gene TRBV15, with D possibly TRBD1 on 5 matching bases. CDR3 size: 13 residues. Germline V lookup: CDR1 LNHNV, CDR2 YYDKDF (reference sequence). V was cut by 0 bases and J by 11 bases, with 12 bases left in between. DNA for the CDR3: TGTGCCACCAGCAGAGATCAGGGCCGCCAGCAGTATTTT. Protein product: CATSRDQGRQQYF.

V usage is TRBV10-3 and J usage is TRBJ1-4; 7 nucleotides agree with TRBD1. V shed 1 base and J 12 bases; nucleotides not matched to a gene: 2. Germline loops: CDR1 ENHRY, CDR2 SYGVKD. The CDR3 loop spans 12 amino acids. Here the CDR3 reads CAISEFGTELFF. In DNA form, the CDR3 reads TGTGCCATCAGTGAGTTTGGGACAGAACTGTTTTTT.

J is TRBJ2-1 and V is TRBV23-1; D may be TRBD2 (6 bases). TRBV23-1 is assigned to the ORF class and has an uncertain function. CDR3 length: 20 residues. The germline V and J ends were trimmed by 1 base and 6 bases, with 28 bases remaining between them. CDR3 bases: TGCGCCAGCAGTCAATTCGGCTACGGAGGGGTTTCACCCCTTATCAATGAGCAGTTCTTC. This sequence encodes CASSQFGYGGVSPLINEQFF.

V and J are TRBV10-3 and TRBJ2-1, with 11 nucleotides matching TRBD2. Germline CDR1 reads ENHRY; CDR2 reads SYGVKD. V was pared by 0 bases and J by 5 bases, with 9 bases of the junction left unmatched. CDR3 size: 18 residues. The CDR3 is CAISESGASGRTNNEQFF. CDR3 in DNA: TGTGCCATCAGTGAGTCCGGGGCTAGCGGGAGGACCAACAATGAGCAGTTCTTC.

There are a few counts of this clone. The chain joins TRBV2 to TRBJ2-2, with 8 bases aligning to TRBD1. The CDR3 is made up of 17 amino acids. Trimming at V came to 3 bases and at J to 6 bases, leaving 12 bases not matched to a gene. Germline values: CDR1 SNHLY, CDR2 FYNNEI. CDR3 loop: CASSDYRGTGQAGELFF. The CDR3 DNA reads as TGTGCCAGCAGTGATTACAGGGGGACGGGGCAGGCCGGGGAGCTGTTTTTT.

This clone was detected once. The chain recombines TRBV9 with TRBJ2-2; TRBD1 matches 7 bases. The CDR3 totals 16 residues. V dropped 0 bases and J dropped 1; count of bases not matched to a gene: 3. Looked up from germline, CDR1 is SGDLS and CDR2 is YYNGEE. The CDR3 DNA is TGTGCCAGCAGCGTAGCCGGGACAGTGAACACCGGGGAGCTGTTTTTT. Protein sequence: CASSVAGTVNTGELFF.

This chain uses TRBV25-1 with TRBJ2-3, with a possible D match to TRBD1 (5 bases). Germline V gene sequence: CDR1 MGHDK, CDR2 SYGVNS. V lost 5 bases to trimming and J lost 4 bases, with 13 bases between them. The CDR3 extends over 14 amino acids. CDR3 residues: CASSKLAGSDTQYF. The CDR3 DNA reads as TGTGCCAGCAGTAAGCTGGCAGGGTCAGATACGCAGTATTTT. Full variable domain (remainder filled in from reference TRBV25-1 and TRBJ2-3): EADIYQTPRYLVIGTGKKITLECSQTMGHDKMYWYQQDPGMELHLIHYSYGVNSTEKGDLSSESTVSRIRTEHFPLTLESARPSHTSQYLCASSKLAGSDTQYFGPGTRLTVL.

The V call is TRBV9, the J call TRBJ1-5; tentatively, D is TRBD1 (5 bases). There are 16 residues in the CDR3. Looked up from germline, CDR1 is SGDLS and CDR2 is YYNGEE. V was clipped by 0 bases and J by 4 bases, with 14 bases between them. This CDR3 reads CASSVGGDPMNQPQHF. The DNA of the CDR3 is TGTGCCAGCAGCGTAGGGGGGGACCCTATGAATCAGCCCCAGCATTTT.

The V gene is TRBV27, the J gene TRBJ2-5; D possibly corresponds to TRBD1 (5 bases). The ends were cut back, 5 bases at V and 3 bases at J, with 10 bases in the middle. CDR1 is MNHEY, CDR2 SMNVEV, per germline (reference sequence). CDR3 length equals 13 residues. The CDR3 loop reads CASSTDREETQYF. The CDR3, as DNA: TGTGCCAGCAGTACCGACAGAGAAGAGACCCAGTACTTC.

The chain uses TRBV19 and TRBJ2-2, with a possible D match to TRBD1 (5 bases). The CDR3 is 14 residues long. Germline V gene lookup returns CDR1 LNHDA and CDR2 SQIVND (reference sequence). V lost 5 bases to trimming and J lost 5 bases, with 12 bases between them. The CDR3 reads CASSWGGYTGELFF. DNA of the CDR3: TGTGCCAGTAGTTGGGGCGGTTATACCGGGGAGCTGTTTTTT.

The chain employs TRBV10-3 and TRBJ1-2, with D possibly TRBD1 on 6 matching bases. Germline V gene data show CDR1 as ENHRY and CDR2 as SYGVKD. This CDR3 region has 16 residues. Trimming removed 5 bases at V and 4 bases at J, with 20 bases between. The DNA for the CDR3 is TGTGCCATCAGTAATAAACAGACAGGCAAACTCTATGGCTACACCTTC. Translating gives CAISNKQTGKLYGYTF.

V usage is TRBV6-5 and J usage is TRBJ2-2; D ambiguous. The V gene's germline CDR1 is MNHEY and CDR2 SVGAGI. This CDR3 spans 16 amino acids. Trimming removed 0 bases at V and 2 bases at J, with 10 bases between. CDR3 DNA: TGTGCCAGCAGTTACTCGGTGGGCTCTAACACCGGGGAGCTGTTTTTT. Translating it yields CASSYSVGSNTGELFF.

The chain uses TRBV7-9 and TRBJ1-2; D possibly corresponds to TRBD1 (6 bases). In germline, CDR1 is SEHNR, CDR2 FQNEAQ (reference sequence). The CDR3 is 14 amino acids. V gave up 6 bases and J gave up 2 bases, with 13 bases separating them. As DNA, the CDR3 is TGTGCCAGCAGTTCCTCAACAGGGAACTATGGCTACACCTTC. The encoded protein is CASSSSTGNYGYTF. Based on the CDR3 plus reference TRBV7-9 and TRBJ1-2, the full variable domain is DTGVSQNPRHKITKRGQNVTFRCDPISEHNRLYWYRQTLGQGPEFLTYFQNEAQLEKSRLLSDRFSAERPKGSFSTLEIQRTEQGDSAMYLCASSSSTGNYGYTFGSGTRLTVV.

V usage is TRBV27 and J usage is TRBJ1-4; D is possibly TRBD1 (6 bases). Trimming took 2 bases from V and 7 from J, leaving 11 bases between them. CDR3 length: 14 residues. CDR1 is MNHEY and CDR2 is SMNVEV in the germline V gene (reference sequence). The CDR3 region is CASSLRGGAEKLFF. For the CDR3, the DNA is TGTGCCAGCAGTTTAAGAGGGGGGGCTGAAAAACTGTTTTTT.

This sequence joins TRBV7-2 and TRBJ2-7; 12 nucleotides match TRBD2. Germline lookup yields CDR1 SGHTA and CDR2 FQGNSA. The CDR3 length is 16 residues. After removal of 5 bases from V and 5 bases from J, the junction contained 10 bases not matched to a gene. Here the CDR3 DNA reads TGTGCCAGCAGCCCTCCGGGACTAGCGGGCGCGAACGAGCAGTACTTC. As protein: CASSPPGLAGANEQYF.

The rearrangement joins TRBV13 to TRBJ1-1; a possible D gene is TRBD1 (6 bases). The V end was cut by 5 bases, the J end by 8 bases, with 12 bases between. The CDR3 length is 12 residues. CDR1 and CDR2 from the germline V gene are PRHDT and FYEKMQ (reference sequence). CDR3 sequence (DNA): TGTGCCAGCAGCCGAGGGGGTTGGGAAGCTTTCTTT. It specifies CASSRGGWEAFF.

The chain has TRBV12-5 and TRBJ2-2, with 7 nucleotides matching TRBD1. The V and J ends lost 3 bases and 7 bases, in that order; junction bases with no gene match: 11. This CDR3 contains 16 residues. Germline CDR1 reads LGHNT; CDR2 reads FRNRAP. CDR3 sequence (DNA): TGTGCTAGTGGTTTCCACGAGGGGGCCCTCAGCGGGGAGCTGTTTTTT. Translated: CASGFHEGALSGELFF.

This sequence joins TRBV5-6 and TRBJ1-2; D call uncertain. V was clipped by 1 base and J by 0 bases, with 4 bases between them. Germline CDR1 SGHDT, CDR2 YYEEEE. The length of the CDR3 is 13 residues. The CDR3 coding sequence is TGTGCCAGCAGCTTGCCAACTAACTATGGCTACACCTTC. Its translation is CASSLPTNYGYTF.

This clone appeared once. The V gene is TRBV6-1, the J gene TRBJ2-3, with TRBD2 as a possible D gene (5 bases). V lost 3 bases and J lost 10, with 14 bases in between. The germline CDR1 and CDR2 sequences are MNHNS and SASEGT. There are 13 residues in the CDR3. CDR3 protein: CASSDLPDGAQYF. CDR3 bases: TGTGCCAGCAGTGATCTCCCAGACGGGGCGCAGTATTTT.

The gene calls are TRBV4-2 and TRBJ2-3; tentatively, D is TRBD2 (6 bases). Trimming shortened V by 0 bases and J by 4 bases, and 14 bases separated the two germline ends. This CDR3 comprises 16 residues. Germline CDR1 reads LGHNA; CDR2 reads YNFKEQ. CDR3 residues: CASSQDGGSLSDTQYF. As DNA, the CDR3 is TGTGCCAGCAGCCAAGACGGAGGGAGCTTATCAGATACGCAGTATTTT.